This T cell receptor beta chain was identified in a study of cytomegalovirus exposure and HLA in healthy donors. Overall study results and limits: A classifier reportedly called cytomegalovirus status with high sensitivity and specificity.

There are a few counts of this clone. Its target is not known. The germline CDR1 and CDR2 sequences are LNHDA and SQIVND (reference sequence). V was pared by 4 bases and J by 10 bases, with 11 bases between. The CDR3 has 12 residues. PCR used 60 Vbeta primers and 13 Jbeta primers. Produced via immunoSEQ multiplex PCR; TCRdb's table is partial and in-frame only. Here the sample spans 90,000 to 120,000 clones, around 10% being singletons. Healthy bone marrow donors made up the cohort. The chain couples TRBV19 to TRBJ2-1; tentatively, D is TRBD1 (5 bases). The sequence was obtained from a man aged 35 to 55 in good health and CMV-seropositive. Input material: PBMCs. The CDR3 sequence is CASSTSRGEQFF. CDR3 sequence (DNA): TGTGCCAGTAGTACTTCTAGGGGCGAGCAGTTCTTC.